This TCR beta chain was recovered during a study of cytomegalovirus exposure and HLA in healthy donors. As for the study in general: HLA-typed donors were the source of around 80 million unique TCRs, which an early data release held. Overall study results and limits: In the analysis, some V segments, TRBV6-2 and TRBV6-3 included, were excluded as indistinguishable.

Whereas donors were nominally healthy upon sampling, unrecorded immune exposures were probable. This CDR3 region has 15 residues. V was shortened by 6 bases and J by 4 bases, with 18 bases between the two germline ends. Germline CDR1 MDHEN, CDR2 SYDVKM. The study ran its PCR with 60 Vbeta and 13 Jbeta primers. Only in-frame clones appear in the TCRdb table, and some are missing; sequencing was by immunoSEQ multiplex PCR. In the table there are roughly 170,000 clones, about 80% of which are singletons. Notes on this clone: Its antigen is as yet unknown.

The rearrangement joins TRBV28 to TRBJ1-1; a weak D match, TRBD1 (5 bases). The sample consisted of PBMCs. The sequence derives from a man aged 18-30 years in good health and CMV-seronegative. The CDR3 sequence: CASSLTIGGGTEAFF. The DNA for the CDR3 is TGTGCCAGCAGCCTGACAATCGGGGGGGGCACTGAAGCTTTCTTT.